The 21 T cell receptor beta chains listed next were all sequenced from one sample in a study of cytomegalovirus exposure and HLA in healthy donors. Researchers ran the PCR with 60 Vbeta and 13 Jbeta primers. The repertoire was sequenced with immunoSEQ multiplex PCR; TCRdb's copy has only in-frame clones and lacks some. This table holds 110,000 to 150,000 clones, around 79% found once. What was sequenced was PBMCs. These receptors were obtained from a man between 18 and 35 years old in good health and CMV-seronegative.

This clone was seen more than once but under ten times. This rearrangement joins TRBV5-1 to TRBJ2-5; the D gene is possibly TRBD1 (7 bases). The last part of the DNA fits TRBJ2-7 better; the J call may be wrong. Germline V gene data show CDR1 as SGHRS and CDR2 as YFSETQ. The CDR3 totals 15 residues. The CDR3 loop reads CASSLESGGNYEQYF. DNA of the CDR3: TGCGCCAGCAGCTTGGAGTCAGGGGGGAACTACGAGCAGTACTTC.

This clone was seen more than once but under ten times. The chain carries TRBV2 and TRBJ1-2; D gene unclear. Trimming took 9 bases from V and 8 from J, leaving 16 bases between them. Per germline, CDR1 SNHLY and CDR2 FYNNEI. The CDR3 loop spans 12 amino acids. Written as DNA, the CDR3 is TGTGCCAGTTCCCGGGAGCCCAAGGGCTACACCTTC. Its protein product is CASSREPKGYTF. Full variable domain (rest looked up from reference TRBV2 and TRBJ1-2): EPEVTQTPSHQVTQMGQEVILRCVPISNHLYFYWYRQILGQKVEFLVSFYNNEISEKSEIFDDQFSVERPDGSNFTLKIRSTKLEDSAMYFCASSREPKGYTFGSGTRLTVV.

This chain uses TRBV6-5 with TRBJ1-2, with D possibly matching TRBD1 (6 bases). V was trimmed by 5 bases and J by 3 bases, leaving 16 bases between them. This CDR3 region has 15 residues. Germline lookup yields CDR1 MNHEY and CDR2 SVGAGI. CDR3 DNA sequence: TGTGCCAGCAGTATCGCAGGGGAATCACACTATGGCTACACCTTC. This encodes CASSIAGESHYGYTF.

The J gene is TRBJ1-5, the V gene TRBV30; TRBD1 is a possible D gene (6 bases). Trimming took 5 bases from V and 6 from J, leaving 17 bases between them. CDR3 length: 14 residues. The V gene's germline CDR1 is GTSNPN and CDR2 SVGIG (reference sequence). CDR3 nucleotides: TGTGCCTGGGAAACCCAGGGGCGCGGTCAGCCCCAGCATTTT. This translates into CAWETQGRGQPQHF.

The chain couples TRBV27 to TRBJ2-1; a possible D gene is TRBD2 (5 bases). V lost 3 bases and J lost 4, with 13 bases in between. This CDR3 region has 15 residues. In germline, CDR1 is MNHEY, CDR2 SMNVEV (reference sequence). The CDR3 nucleotides are TGTGCCAGCAGTTTGGGGAGCGCGGGTTACAATGAGCAGTTCTTC. Translating it yields CASSLGSAGYNEQFF.

This clone was seen only once. This chain connects TRBV6-1 to TRBJ2-1, with 7 nucleotides matching TRBD1. The CDR3 consists of 14 residues. CDR1 and CDR2 from the germline V gene are MNHNS and SASEGT. V lost 5 bases to trimming and J lost 9 bases; unmatched junction nucleotides: 10. The CDR3 region has the DNA TGTGCCAGCAGTCCAAGACAGGGTAAGGGTGAGCAGTTCTTC. This gives the protein CASSPRQGKGEQFF.

This clone appeared a few times. This sequence joins TRBV4-3 and TRBJ1-5, with D perhaps TRBD1 (5 bases). The CDR3 is 18 amino acids. Germline CDR1 reads LGHNA; CDR2 reads YSLEER. V dropped 4 bases and J dropped 0 bases, with 19 bases sitting between them. Here the CDR3 DNA reads TGCGCCAGCAGCCTAAAGCCGGTTCAGGGTAGTAGCAATCAGCCCCAGCATTTT. Amino acid sequence: CASSLKPVQGSSNQPQHF.

CDR3 DNA: TGTGCCAGCAGCTCCGGACGACAGTATAGCTCCTACGAGCAGTACTTC. It translates to CASSSGRQYSSYEQYF. This chain uses TRBV5-6 with TRBJ2-5; weak D call: TRBD1 (5 bases). Near its end, the DNA agrees better with TRBJ2-7, so the J call may be wrong. The CDR3 sequence is 16 residues long. Germline V gene lookup returns CDR1 SGHDT and CDR2 YYEEEE.

The chain uses TRBV11-2 and TRBJ2-2; TRBD1 might be the D (7 bases). The length of the CDR3 is 15 residues. Trimming took off 4 bases at V and 4 bases at J, with 13 bases between the two ends. The V gene's germline CDR1 is SGHAT and CDR2 FQNNGV. This CDR3 reads CASSSGGYGTGELFF. CDR3 nucleotide sequence: TGTGCCAGCAGCTCAGGGGGGTACGGCACCGGGGAGCTGTTTTTT.

The chain uses TRBV15 and TRBJ2-6; D is undetermined. Germline CDR1 and CDR2: LNHNV and YYDKDF (reference sequence). V was clipped by 1 base and J by 1 base, with 5 bases between them. The length of the CDR3 is 15 residues. The CDR3 nucleotides are TGTGCCACCAGCAGAGTAGTTTCTGGGGCCAACGTCCTGACTTTC. Translating it yields CATSRVVSGANVLTF.

The V call is TRBV14, the J call TRBJ2-3; a weak D match, TRBD2 (5 bases). This CDR3 region has 19 residues. Germline CDR1 reads SGHDN; CDR2 reads FVKESK. V dropped 0 bases and J dropped 9 bases, with 28 bases sitting between them. In DNA form, the CDR3 reads TGTGCCAGCAGCCAAGATATATCGAAGGAGGATTCCGACCCACTAACGCAGTATTTT. This encodes CASSQDISKEDSDPLTQYF.

Written as DNA, the CDR3 is TGTGCCAGCAGTTACTCGAGGGACACATACACAGATACGCAGTATTTT. Protein sequence: CASSYSRDTYTDTQYF. The chain links TRBV6-5 to TRBJ2-3; tentatively, D is TRBD1 (6 bases). Trimming cost V 0 bases and J 2 bases, with 12 bases left between them. Germline V gene sequence: CDR1 MNHEY, CDR2 SVGAGI. This CDR3 is built from 16 residues.

The chain carries TRBV25-1 and TRBJ1-1; a possible D gene is TRBD1 (6 bases). CDR1 is MGHDK, CDR2 SYGVNS, per germline. Trimming left V 5 bases short and J 7 bases short, with 17 bases between. This CDR3 has 14 amino acids. The CDR3 loop reads CASSPTGRGSEAFF. The CDR3 DNA follows: TGTGCCAGCAGTCCGACCGGCAGGGGTAGTGAAGCTTTCTTT.

The V and J genes are TRBV7-3 and TRBJ2-5; 11 positions match TRBD2. Trimming removed 4 bases from V and 1 base from J; junction bases left unmatched: 14. The CDR3 has 19 amino acids. Looked up from germline, CDR1 is SGHTA and CDR2 is FQGTGA. The CDR3 reads CASSSQASSGGAPQETQYF. The CDR3 DNA is TGTGCCAGCAGCTCGCAAGCCAGTAGCGGGGGGGCCCCCCAAGAGACCCAGTACTTC.

The sample holds one count of this clone. The junction departs from germline at one end; a sequencing error may be responsible. This chain uses TRBV7-9 with TRBJ2-1; possible D gene TRBD1, 6 bases. The CDR3 runs to 16 residues. Germline lookup yields CDR1 SEHNR and CDR2 FQNEAQ (reference sequence). CDR3 nucleotides: TGTTCCAGCAGCTTAGGGGGTCGGGACTCCTACAATGAGCAGTTCTTC. Amino acid sequence: CSSSLGGRDSYNEQFF.

This sequence joins TRBV25-1 and TRBJ2-1; possible D gene TRBD1, 6 bases. The CDR3 consists of 12 residues. Trimming pared 4 bases from V and 5 bases from J, leaving 6 bases between. Per germline, CDR1 MGHDK and CDR2 SYGVNS. DNA of the CDR3: TGTGCCAGCAGTGGACAGGACAATGAGCAGTTCTTC. This gives the protein CASSGQDNEQFF.

Worth noting for this clone: One end of the junction fails to match germline, which may point to a read error. The CDR3 coding sequence is TGTTCCAGTACTCAGCGTCGGCTAGCGGGGGGGCTGGCGGAGACCCAGTACTTC. This encodes CSSTQRRLAGGLAETQYF. The chain combines TRBV7-9 with TRBJ2-5; 12 bases agree with TRBD2. The CDR3 runs 18 residues. Germline V gives CDR1 SEHNR, CDR2 FQNEAQ (reference sequence).

The chain joins TRBV9 to TRBJ1-1; D unresolved. The CDR3 is made up of 16 amino acids. Per germline, CDR1 SGDLS and CDR2 YYNGEE. The V end lost 0 bases, the J end lost 0 bases, and 12 bases lay between the germline ends. The CDR3 protein is CASSVEAVPMNTEAFF. The DNA for the CDR3 is TGTGCCAGCAGCGTAGAAGCCGTTCCCATGAACACTGAAGCTTTCTTT. Based on the CDR3 plus reference TRBV9 and TRBJ1-1, the full variable domain is DSGVTQTPKHLITATGQRVTLRCSPRSGDLSVYWYQQSLDQGLQFLIQYYNGEERAKGNILERFSAQQFPDLHSELNLSSLELGDSALYFCASSVEAVPMNTEAFFGQGTRLTVV.

The chain has TRBV4-3 and TRBJ1-2; 9 bases are a match to TRBD1. This CDR3 spans 14 amino acids. The V segment lost 0 bases and the J segment 6 bases; nucleotides outside the gene matches: 2. Per the germline V gene, CDR1 is LGHNA and CDR2 is YSLEER. The CDR3 DNA follows: TGCGCCAGCAGCCAAGAGACAGGGGGACATGGCTACACCTTC. Translated: CASSQETGGHGYTF.

V is TRBV7-2 and J is TRBJ2-1; D may be TRBD1 (6 bases). CDR1 is SGHTA, CDR2 FQGNSA, per germline. The CDR3 spans 16 residues. Trimming removed 1 base from V and 7 bases from J, with 17 bases in between. The CDR3 region is CASSLVTGMSTNEQFF. For the CDR3, the DNA is TGTGCCAGCAGCTTAGTGACAGGAATGTCTACAAATGAGCAGTTCTTC.

The chain has TRBV19 and TRBJ1-1; tentative D call: TRBD1 (5 bases). The V end lost 3 bases, the J end lost 7 bases, and 12 bases lay between the germline ends. From germline, CDR1 is LNHDA and CDR2 SQIVND (reference sequence). The CDR3 has 13 residues. CDR3 in amino acids: CASSIQNRIEAFF. The CDR3 DNA sequence: TGTGCCAGTAGTATTCAGAACAGGATTGAAGCTTTCTTT.